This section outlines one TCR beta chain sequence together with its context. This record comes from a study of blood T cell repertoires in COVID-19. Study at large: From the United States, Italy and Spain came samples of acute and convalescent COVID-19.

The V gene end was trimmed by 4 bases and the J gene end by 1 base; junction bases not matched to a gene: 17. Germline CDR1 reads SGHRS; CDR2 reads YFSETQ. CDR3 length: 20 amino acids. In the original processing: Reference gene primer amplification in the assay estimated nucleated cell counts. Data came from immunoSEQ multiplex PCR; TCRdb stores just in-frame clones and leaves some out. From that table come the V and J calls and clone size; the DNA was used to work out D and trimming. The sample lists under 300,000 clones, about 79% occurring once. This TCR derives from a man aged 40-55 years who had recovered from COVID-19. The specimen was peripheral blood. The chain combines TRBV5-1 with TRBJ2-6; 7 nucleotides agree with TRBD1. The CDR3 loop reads CASSKGAQGTVKSGANVLTF. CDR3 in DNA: TGCGCCAGCAGCAAAGGCGCACAGGGGACGGTGAAGTCTGGGGCCAACGTCCTGACTTTC.